The rows below give T cell receptor beta chains drawn from one sample of a study of OX40 agonist ivuxolimab in advanced cancers. TCRdb's copy holds only in-frame clones and misses some; the assay was immunoSEQ multiplex PCR. The table records tens of thousands of clones, 85% to 95% of them present only once. The input for sequencing was CD4+ or CD8+ T cells sorted from blood, taken in a trial of the OX40 agonist ivuxolimab. The receptor set was obtained from an adult with an advanced solid tumor such as melanoma, head and neck, liver or kidney cancer. Each CDR3 is given with its conserved first and last residue. Fields, in order: CDR3 DNA, CDR3 protein, clone size, D gene, V gene, J gene. D genes are given only for firm matches. A clone size is listed for some rows: how often the clone was seen (once, few, many), or a class if it is expanded.

cdr3_nt: TGCGCCAGCAGCCAAGACCGAGCGGGGGGGGCTTACAATGAGCAGTTCTTC
cdr3_aa: CASSQDRAGGAYNEQFF
clone_size: NA
d_call: TRBD2
v_call: TRBV4-1
j_call: TRBJ2-1

cdr3_nt: TGTGCCAGCAGTTATAGAGATTACAATGAGCAGTTCTTC
cdr3_aa: CASSYRDYNEQFF
clone_size: NA
d_call: NA
v_call: TRBV27
j_call: TRBJ2-1

cdr3_nt: TGTGCCAGCAGTTTACTTTCTGGGTACAATGAGCAGTTCTTC
cdr3_aa: CASSLLSGYNEQFF
clone_size: once
d_call: NA
v_call: TRBV27
j_call: TRBJ2-1

cdr3_nt: TGTGCCAGCTCACCGGGCAGGGGCAAGTTTGAAGCTTTCTTT
cdr3_aa: CASSPGRGKFEAFF
clone_size: NA
d_call: NA
v_call: TRBV18
j_call: TRBJ1-1

cdr3_nt: TGTGCCAGCAGTGAGCGGACAGGGAACTATGGCTACACCTTC
cdr3_aa: CASSERTGNYGYTF
clone_size: NA
d_call: TRBD1
v_call: TRBV6-4
j_call: TRBJ1-2

cdr3_nt: TGTGCCAGCAGCTATACACTAGCCAATGAGCAGTTCTTC
cdr3_aa: CASSYTLANEQFF
clone_size: NA
d_call: NA
v_call: TRBV14
j_call: TRBJ2-1

cdr3_nt: TGTGCCAGCAGCTTGGGACTAGCGGTCTACGAGCAGTACTTC
cdr3_aa: CASSLGLAVYEQYF
clone_size: once
d_call: TRBD2
v_call: TRBV7-2
j_call: TRBJ2-7

cdr3_nt: TGCGCCATCAGTGAACGGACTAATGAAAAACTGTTTTTT
cdr3_aa: CAISERTNEKLFF
clone_size: NA
d_call: NA
v_call: TRBV10-3
j_call: TRBJ1-4

cdr3_nt: TGCGCCAGCAGCCACCAATCTGGTAGTTCCTACGAGCAGTACTTC
cdr3_aa: CASSHQSGSSYEQYF
clone_size: once
d_call: NA
v_call: TRBV4-1
j_call: TRBJ2-7

cdr3_nt: TGTGCCAGCAGCTTAGCGGGGGGGCCAAATGAGCAGTTCTTC
cdr3_aa: CASSLAGGPNEQFF
clone_size: NA
d_call: NA
v_call: TRBV7-7
j_call: TRBJ2-1

cdr3_nt: TGCAGTTTCACCGGGACTAGGCTTTACAATGAGCAGTTCTTC
cdr3_aa: CSFTGTRLYNEQFF
clone_size: NA
d_call: TRBD2
v_call: TRBV29-1
j_call: TRBJ2-1

cdr3_nt: TGTGCCAGCAGCTTGGGACTAGCGCTAGCGTTT
cdr3_aa: CASSLGLALAF
clone_size: once
d_call: TRBD2
v_call: TRBV5-6
j_call: TRBJ2-2

cdr3_nt: TGTGCCACCAGCAGAGATGTCGGGCTAGCGGCGAACACCGGGGAGCTGTTTTTT
cdr3_aa: CATSRDVGLAANTGELFF
clone_size: NA
d_call: TRBD2
v_call: TRBV15
j_call: TRBJ2-2

cdr3_nt: TGTGCCAGCAGCCCAACCACTAGCGGGTACTCCTACGAGCAGTACTTC
cdr3_aa: CASSPTTSGYSYEQYF
clone_size: NA
d_call: TRBD2
v_call: TRBV5-4
j_call: TRBJ2-7

cdr3_nt: TGTGCCAGCAGCCCACCTCCAGCGGGGGTAGATAATGAGCAGTTCTTC
cdr3_aa: CASSPPPAGVDNEQFF
clone_size: NA
d_call: TRBD2
v_call: TRBV7-9
j_call: TRBJ2-1

cdr3_nt: TGCAGCGCGCGCACTAGCGGGGGTTGGGCCGGGGAGCTGTTTTTT
cdr3_aa: CSARTSGGWAGELFF
clone_size: NA
d_call: TRBD2
v_call: TRBV29-1
j_call: TRBJ2-2

cdr3_nt: TGCGCCAGCAGCCAAGAGGTACTGGGGGGGCGTAACGAGCAGTACTTC
cdr3_aa: CASSQEVLGGRNEQYF
clone_size: NA
d_call: NA
v_call: TRBV4-3
j_call: TRBJ2-7

cdr3_nt: TGCGCCAGCAGCCAAGATATGGGACTAGGGGGAAACTACGAGCAGTACTTC
cdr3_aa: CASSQDMGLGGNYEQYF
clone_size: NA
d_call: TRBD2
v_call: TRBV4-3
j_call: TRBJ2-7

cdr3_nt: TGTGCCAGCAGCTCCCGGCGTGGGTGGGAATCCAACGAGCAGTACTTC
cdr3_aa: CASSSRRGWESNEQYF
clone_size: NA
d_call: NA
v_call: TRBV5-6
j_call: TRBJ2-7

cdr3_nt: TGTGCCAGCAGTCTCTGGCTCGAGCAGTTCTTC
cdr3_aa: CASSLWLEQFF
clone_size: NA
d_call: NA
v_call: TRBV6-5
j_call: TRBJ2-1

cdr3_nt: TGCGCCAGCAGCCAAGATCCGGCCCTGGGAACTCAGCCCCAGCATTTT
cdr3_aa: CASSQDPALGTQPQHF
clone_size: once
d_call: NA
v_call: TRBV4-1
j_call: TRBJ1-5

cdr3_nt: TGTGCCAGCAGCTTACGGACCACGGTTGGTGAGCAGTTCTTC
cdr3_aa: CASSLRTTVGEQFF
clone_size: NA
d_call: NA
v_call: TRBV7-7
j_call: TRBJ2-1

cdr3_nt: TGCGCCAGCAGCCAAGTCCTCGGGGACGAGCAGTACTTC
cdr3_aa: CASSQVLGDEQYF
clone_size: NA
d_call: NA
v_call: TRBV4-1
j_call: TRBJ2-7

cdr3_nt: TGTGCCACCAGGACGACAGGGGAGGGTCACTATGGCTACACCTTC
cdr3_aa: CATRTTGEGHYGYTF
clone_size: NA
d_call: TRBD1
v_call: TRBV15
j_call: TRBJ1-2

cdr3_nt: TGCAGCGGTAAGACTAGCGGGAACAGGCAGACCCAGTACTTC
cdr3_aa: CSGKTSGNRQTQYF
clone_size: NA
d_call: TRBD2
v_call: TRBV29-1
j_call: TRBJ2-5

cdr3_nt: TGTGCCAGCCAAGGGCAATCAACTAGCGTCCTGTCGGAGACCCAGTACTTC
cdr3_aa: CASQGQSTSVLSETQYF
clone_size: NA
d_call: TRBD2
v_call: TRBV7-8
j_call: TRBJ2-5

cdr3_nt: TGTGCCAGCAGCTTAGTTGGAGGGGTCCTCCCTGACACCGGGGAGCTGTTTTTT
cdr3_aa: CASSLVGGVLPDTGELFF
clone_size: once
d_call: NA
v_call: TRBV7-9
j_call: TRBJ2-2

cdr3_nt: TGTGCCAGCAGTGAAGGACAGGGTGGCTACGAGCAGTACTTC
cdr3_aa: CASSEGQGGYEQYF
clone_size: NA
d_call: TRBD1
v_call: TRBV6-1
j_call: TRBJ2-7

cdr3_nt: TGTGCCAGCAGCTCGGGGACTAGCGGGCTCACAGATACGCAGTATTTT
cdr3_aa: CASSSGTSGLTDTQYF
clone_size: NA
d_call: TRBD2
v_call: TRBV7-2
j_call: TRBJ2-3

cdr3_nt: TGTGCCAGCAGTTTAGTTCTCAGCAGCTCCTACGAGCAGTACTTC
cdr3_aa: CASSLVLSSSYEQYF
clone_size: once
d_call: NA
v_call: TRBV28
j_call: TRBJ2-7

cdr3_nt: TGTGCCAGTAGTATCTGGGCGGGGGACCCAGATACGCAGTATTTT
cdr3_aa: CASSIWAGDPDTQYF
clone_size: NA
d_call: TRBD2
v_call: TRBV19
j_call: TRBJ2-3

cdr3_nt: TGTGCCAGCAGTTTGGGGGGGCTTGGCAATCAGCCCCAGCATTTT
cdr3_aa: CASSLGGLGNQPQHF
clone_size: few
d_call: NA
v_call: TRBV27
j_call: TRBJ1-5

cdr3_nt: TGCGCCAGCAGCCAAAGTAGCGGGGGAAGCTCCTACGAGCAGTACTTC
cdr3_aa: CASSQSSGGSSYEQYF
clone_size: NA
d_call: TRBD2
v_call: TRBV4-3
j_call: TRBJ2-7